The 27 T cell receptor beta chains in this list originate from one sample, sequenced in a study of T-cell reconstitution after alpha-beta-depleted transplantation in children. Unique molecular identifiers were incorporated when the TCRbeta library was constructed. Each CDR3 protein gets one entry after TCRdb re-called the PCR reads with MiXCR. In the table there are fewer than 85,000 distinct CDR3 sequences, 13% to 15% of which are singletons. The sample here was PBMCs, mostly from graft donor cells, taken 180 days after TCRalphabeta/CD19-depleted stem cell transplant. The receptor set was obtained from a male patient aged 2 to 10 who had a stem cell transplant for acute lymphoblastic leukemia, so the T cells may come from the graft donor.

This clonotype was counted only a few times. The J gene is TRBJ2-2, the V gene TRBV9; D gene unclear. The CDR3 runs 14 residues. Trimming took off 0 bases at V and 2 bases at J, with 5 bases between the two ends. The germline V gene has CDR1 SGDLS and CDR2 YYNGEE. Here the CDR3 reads CASSVVSNTGELFF. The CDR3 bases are TGTGCCAGCAGCGTAGTCAGTAACACCGGGGAGCTGTTTTTT.

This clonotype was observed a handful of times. The CDR3 sequence is CAGWVGTTGELFF. CDR3 nucleotides: TGTGCCGGGTGGGTCGGGACCACCGGGGAGCTGTTTTTT. This chain joins TRBV12-3 or TRBV12-4 and TRBJ2-2, with D perhaps given as TRBD1 or TRBD2 (5 bases each). CDR3 length: 13 amino acids. V lost 11 bases and J 4 bases, leaving 14 bases between the germline ends.

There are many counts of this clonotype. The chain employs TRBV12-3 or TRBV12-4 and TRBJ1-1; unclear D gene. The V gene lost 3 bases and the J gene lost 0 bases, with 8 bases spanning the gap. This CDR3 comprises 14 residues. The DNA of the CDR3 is TGTGCCAGCAGTTTGTTTCTTTTGAACACTGAAGCTTTCTTT. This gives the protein CASSLFLLNTEAFF.

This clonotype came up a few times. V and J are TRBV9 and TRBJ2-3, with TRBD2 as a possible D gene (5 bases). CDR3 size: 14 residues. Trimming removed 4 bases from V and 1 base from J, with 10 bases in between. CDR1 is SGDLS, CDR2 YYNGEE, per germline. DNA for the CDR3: TGTGCCAGCAGCCCTGAGCGGCGCACAGATACGCAGTATTTT. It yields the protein CASSPERRTDTQYF.

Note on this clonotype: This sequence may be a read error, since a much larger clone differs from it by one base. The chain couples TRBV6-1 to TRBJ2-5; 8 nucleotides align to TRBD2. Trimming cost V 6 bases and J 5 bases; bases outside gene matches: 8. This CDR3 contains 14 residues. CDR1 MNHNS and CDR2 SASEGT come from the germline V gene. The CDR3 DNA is TGTGCCAGCAGAGCTACGGGGGGGCGTGAGACCCAGTACTTC. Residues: CASRATGGRETQYF.

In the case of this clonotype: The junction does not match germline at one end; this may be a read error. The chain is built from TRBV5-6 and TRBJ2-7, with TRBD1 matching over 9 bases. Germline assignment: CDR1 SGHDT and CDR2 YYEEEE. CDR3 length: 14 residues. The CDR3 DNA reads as TGTACCAGCCTTAGGGGACAGGGCCCTCGGGAGCAGTACTTC. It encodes CTSLRGQGPREQYF. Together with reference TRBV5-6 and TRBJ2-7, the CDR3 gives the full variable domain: DAGVTQSPTHLIKTRGQQVTLRCSPKSGHDTVSWYQQALGQGPQFIFQYYEEEERQRGNFPDRFSGHQFPNYSSELNVNALLLGDSALYLCTSLRGQGPREQYFGPGTRLTVT.

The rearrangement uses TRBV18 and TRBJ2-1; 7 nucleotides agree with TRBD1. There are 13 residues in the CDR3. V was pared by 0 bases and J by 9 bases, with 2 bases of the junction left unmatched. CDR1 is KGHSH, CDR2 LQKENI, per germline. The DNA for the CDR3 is TGTGCCAGCTCACCACCGACAGGGAGTGAGCAGTTCTTC. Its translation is CASSPPTGSEQFF.

The CDR3 region is CSVGGSGQGWAYGYTF. The CDR3 region has the DNA TGCAGCGTCGGGGGGTCGGGACAGGGATGGGCCTATGGCTACACCTTC. The V and J genes are TRBV29-1 and TRBJ1-2, with 9 bases matching TRBD1. Trimming took 6 bases from V and 4 from J; bases not matched to a gene: 15. Germline CDR1 is SQVTM and CDR2 is ANQGSEA. The length of the CDR3 is 16 residues.

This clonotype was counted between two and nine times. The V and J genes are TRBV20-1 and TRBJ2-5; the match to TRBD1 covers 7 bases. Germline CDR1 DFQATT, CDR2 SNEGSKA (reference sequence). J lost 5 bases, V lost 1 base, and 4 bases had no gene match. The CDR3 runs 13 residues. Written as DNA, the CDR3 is TGCAGTGCTAGAGCCGACAGGGAGGAGACCCAGTACTTC. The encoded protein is CSARADREETQYF.

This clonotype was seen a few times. Here the CDR3 reads CASSPGGTRVNEQFF. The CDR3 coding sequence is TGTGCCAGCTCACCGGGGGGGACTAGAGTCAATGAGCAGTTCTTC. J is TRBJ2-1 and V is TRBV18; 8 bases are shared with TRBD2. CDR1 is KGHSH and CDR2 is LQKENI in the germline V gene. The CDR3 runs 15 residues. Trimming took 3 bases from V and 6 from J; bases not matched to a gene: 7.

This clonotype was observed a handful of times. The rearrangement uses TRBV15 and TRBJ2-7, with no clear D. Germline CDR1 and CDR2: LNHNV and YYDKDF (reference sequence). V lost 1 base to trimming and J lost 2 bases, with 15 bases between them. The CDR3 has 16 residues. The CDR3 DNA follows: TGTGCCACCAGCAGAGGGATCCAGGCATCCACCTACGAGCAGTACTTC. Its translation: CATSRGIQASTYEQYF.

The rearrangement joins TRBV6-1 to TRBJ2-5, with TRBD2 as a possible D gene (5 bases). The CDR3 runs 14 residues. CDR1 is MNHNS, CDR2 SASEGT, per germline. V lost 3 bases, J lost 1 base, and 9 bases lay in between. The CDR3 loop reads CASSDPGIQETQYF. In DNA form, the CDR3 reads TGTGCCAGCAGTGACCCGGGGATCCAAGAGACCCAGTACTTC.

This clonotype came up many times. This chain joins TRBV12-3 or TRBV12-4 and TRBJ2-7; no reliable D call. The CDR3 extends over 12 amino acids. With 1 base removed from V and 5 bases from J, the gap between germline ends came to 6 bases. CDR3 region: CASSLVGNEQYF. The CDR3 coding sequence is TGTGCCAGCAGTTTAGTGGGCAACGAGCAGTACTTC.

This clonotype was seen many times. The CDR3 reads CSASGRVDNEQFF. In nucleotides, the CDR3 is TGCAGTGCTAGCGGGAGGGTCGACAATGAGCAGTTCTTC. V is TRBV20-1 and J is TRBJ2-1, with 8 nucleotides matching TRBD2. J gave up 5 bases and V 3 bases, and 3 bases lay outside the gene matches. CDR1 and CDR2 (germline): DFQATT, SNEGSKA (reference sequence). The CDR3 runs to 13 residues.

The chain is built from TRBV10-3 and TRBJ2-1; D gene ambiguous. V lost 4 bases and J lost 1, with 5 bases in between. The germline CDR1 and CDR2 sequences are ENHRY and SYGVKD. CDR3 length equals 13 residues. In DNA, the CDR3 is TGTGCCATCAGTGGACGGTCCTACAATGAGCAGTTCTTC. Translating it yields CAISGRSYNEQFF.

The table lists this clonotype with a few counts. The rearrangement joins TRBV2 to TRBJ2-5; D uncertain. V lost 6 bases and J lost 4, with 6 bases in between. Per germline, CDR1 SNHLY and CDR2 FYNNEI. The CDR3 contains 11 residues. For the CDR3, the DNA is TGTGCCAGCAGGGGAAGAGAGACCCAGTACTTC. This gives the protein CASRGRETQYF.

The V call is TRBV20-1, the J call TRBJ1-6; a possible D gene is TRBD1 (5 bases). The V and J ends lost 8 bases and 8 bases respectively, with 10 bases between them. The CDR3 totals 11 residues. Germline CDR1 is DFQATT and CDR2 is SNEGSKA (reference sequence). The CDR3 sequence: CSFSRDSPLHF. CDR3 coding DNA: TGCAGTTTTTCCAGGGATTCACCCCTCCACTTT.

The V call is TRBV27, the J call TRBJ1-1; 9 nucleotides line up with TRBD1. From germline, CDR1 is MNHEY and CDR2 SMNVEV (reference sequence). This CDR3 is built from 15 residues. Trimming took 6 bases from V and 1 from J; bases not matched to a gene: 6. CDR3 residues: CASRLTGGRNTEAFF. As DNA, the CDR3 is TGTGCCAGCAGGCTTACAGGGGGCAGGAACACTGAAGCTTTCTTT.

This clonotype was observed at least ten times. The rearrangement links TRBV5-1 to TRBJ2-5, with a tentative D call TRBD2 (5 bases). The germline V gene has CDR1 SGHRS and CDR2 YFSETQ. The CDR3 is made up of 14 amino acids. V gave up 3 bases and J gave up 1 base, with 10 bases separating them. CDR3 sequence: CASSSGLTQETQYF. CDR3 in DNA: TGCGCCAGCAGCTCTGGACTTACCCAAGAGACCCAGTACTTC.

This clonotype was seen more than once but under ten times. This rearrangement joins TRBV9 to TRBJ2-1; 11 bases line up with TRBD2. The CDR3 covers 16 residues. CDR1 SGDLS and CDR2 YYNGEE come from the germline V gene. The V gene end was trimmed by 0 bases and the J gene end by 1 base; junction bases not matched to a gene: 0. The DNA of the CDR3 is TGTGCCAGCAGCGTAGTAGCGGGGGGGTCCTACAATGAGCAGTTCTTC. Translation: CASSVVAGGSYNEQFF.

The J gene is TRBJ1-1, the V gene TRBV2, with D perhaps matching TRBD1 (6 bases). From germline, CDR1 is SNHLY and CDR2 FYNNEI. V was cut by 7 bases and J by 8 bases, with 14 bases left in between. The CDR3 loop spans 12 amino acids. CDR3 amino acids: CASIAQGLEAFF. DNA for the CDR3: TGTGCCAGCATAGCCCAGGGGCTCGAAGCTTTCTTT.

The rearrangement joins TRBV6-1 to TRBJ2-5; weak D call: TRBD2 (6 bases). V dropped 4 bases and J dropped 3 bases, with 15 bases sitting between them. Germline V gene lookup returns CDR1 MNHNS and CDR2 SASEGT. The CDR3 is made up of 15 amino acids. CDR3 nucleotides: TGTGCCAGCAGTGTCCTCCCGCGGGGAGAAGAGACCCAGTACTTC. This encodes CASSVLPRGEETQYF.

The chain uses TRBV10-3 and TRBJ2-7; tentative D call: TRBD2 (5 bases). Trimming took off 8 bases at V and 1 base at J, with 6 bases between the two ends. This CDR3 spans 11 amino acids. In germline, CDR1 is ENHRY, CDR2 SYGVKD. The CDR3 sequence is CAIGESYEQYF. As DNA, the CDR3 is TGTGCCATCGGGGAGTCCTACGAGCAGTACTTC.

CDR3 region: CASARGGTHNEQFF. CDR3 in DNA: TGTGCCAGCGCGCGGGGCGGGACCCACAATGAGCAGTTCTTC. This rearrangement joins TRBV12-3 or TRBV12-4 to TRBJ2-1; possible D gene TRBD2, 6 bases. The V end was cut by 8 bases, the J end by 5 bases, with 16 bases between. The CDR3 contains 14 residues.

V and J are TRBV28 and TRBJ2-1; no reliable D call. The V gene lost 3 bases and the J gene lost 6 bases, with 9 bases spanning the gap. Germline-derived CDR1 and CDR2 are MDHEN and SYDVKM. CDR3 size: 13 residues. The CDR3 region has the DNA TGTGCCAGCAGTTTTAGGCCGGGCAATGAGCAGTTCTTC. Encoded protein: CASSFRPGNEQFF.

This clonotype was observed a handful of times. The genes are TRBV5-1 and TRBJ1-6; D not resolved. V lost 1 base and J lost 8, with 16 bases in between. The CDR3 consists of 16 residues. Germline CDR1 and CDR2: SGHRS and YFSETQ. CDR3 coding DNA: TGCGCCAGCAGCTTGAAAGACTTGGAGGGATATTCACCCCTCCACTTT. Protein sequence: CASSLKDLEGYSPLHF.

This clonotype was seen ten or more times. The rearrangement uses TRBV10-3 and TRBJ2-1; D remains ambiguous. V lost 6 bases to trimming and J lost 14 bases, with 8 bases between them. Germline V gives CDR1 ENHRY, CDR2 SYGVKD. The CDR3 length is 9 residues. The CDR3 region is CAIRAGKFF. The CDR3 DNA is TGTGCCATCAGGGCAGGCAAGTTCTTC.